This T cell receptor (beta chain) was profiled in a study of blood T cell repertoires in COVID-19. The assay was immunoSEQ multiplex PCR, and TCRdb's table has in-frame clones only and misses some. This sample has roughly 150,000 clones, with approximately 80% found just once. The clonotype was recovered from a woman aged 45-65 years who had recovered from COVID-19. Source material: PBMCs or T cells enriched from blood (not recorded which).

The CDR3 sequence: CASSSGGYGWETQYF. The CDR3 DNA reads TGTGCCAGCAGTTCAGGGGGATACGGGTGGGAGACCCAGTACTTC. The V call is TRBV6-6, the J call TRBJ2-5; 7 bases are a match to TRBD1. There are 15 residues in the CDR3. The ends lost 4 bases at V and 5 bases at J; junction bases unmatched: 10. Germline V gene lookup returns CDR1 MNHNY and CDR2 SVGAGI (reference sequence).